A selection of T cell receptor beta chains follows, all from one sample in a study of blood T cell repertoires in COVID-19. Some clones are missing from TCRdb's copy, which holds only in-frame ones; the method was immunoSEQ multiplex PCR. The sample has a few hundred thousand clones; about nine tenths are singletons. The sample was peripheral blood. The source of these receptors is a woman in her thirties or forties with acute or convalescent COVID-19. CDR3s leave out the opening cysteine and the closing phenylalanine or tryptophan. Clone sizes are given selectively: once, few, many, or a class where the clone is expanded.

v_gene: TRBV7-2; abundance: -; CDR3aa: ASRFGQGGTEAF
v_gene: TRBV14; abundance: few; CDR3aa: ASSPRQVTEAF
v_gene: TRBV5-1; abundance: -; CDR3aa: ASSYRVGSLNTEAF
v_gene: TRBV11-2; abundance: -; CDR3aa: ASSSTANTEAF
v_gene: TRBV12-3/TRBV12-4; abundance: -; CDR3aa: ASRKTGEKLF
v_gene: TRBV5-1; abundance: -; CDR3aa: ASSLTGSASGNTIY
v_gene: TRBV11-2; abundance: -; CDR3aa: ASSFTGGGTNEKLF
v_gene: TRBV5-5; abundance: -; CDR3aa: ASSLGTGSGQPQH
v_gene: TRBV6-5; abundance: -; CDR3aa: ASTRGGKMNTEAF
v_gene: TRBV15; abundance: -; CDR3aa: ATSRDRGDGNTIY
v_gene: TRBV5-1; abundance: -; CDR3aa: ASSLELTGKRSEKLF
v_gene: TRBV20-1; abundance: once; CDR3aa: SASNTGGTKNTGELF
v_gene: TRBV6-6; abundance: -; CDR3aa: ASSRQGSGYT
v_gene: TRBV10-1; abundance: -; CDR3aa: AINESDRFHTQY
v_gene: TRBV4-2; abundance: -; CDR3aa: ASSGEVGDYGYT
v_gene: TRBV20-1; abundance: -; CDR3aa: SASYAVYNSPLH
v_gene: TRBV2; abundance: few; CDR3aa: ASSSGQFTLNTEAF
v_gene: TRBV7-2; abundance: few; CDR3aa: AIPLRGPGNTIY
v_gene: TRBV5-1; abundance: -; CDR3aa: ASSSGSPYGYT
v_gene: TRBV4-1; abundance: -; CDR3aa: ASSRTYRDGANYGYT
v_gene: TRBV6-5; abundance: -; CDR3aa: ASRADRGASYGYT
v_gene: TRBV5-4; abundance: -; CDR3aa: ASSLRQGWDTQY
v_gene: TRBV4-2; abundance: -; CDR3aa: ASSGRWGNYNEQF
v_gene: TRBV9; abundance: -; CDR3aa: ASSMDRANYGYT
v_gene: TRBV10-3; abundance: -; CDR3aa: AISESGQPPNTEAF
v_gene: TRBV5-1; abundance: -; CDR3aa: ASSSDTSGTEAF
v_gene: TRBV2; abundance: few; CDR3aa: ASSEFERDTLNYGYT
v_gene: TRBV2; abundance: -; CDR3aa: ASSPRGQYNTEAF
v_gene: TRBV18; abundance: -; CDR3aa: ASSPVWTGIVADTQY
v_gene: TRBV7-9; abundance: -; CDR3aa: ASSPSPAF
v_gene: TRBV27; abundance: -; CDR3aa: ASSPYTGELF
v_gene: TRBV6-5; abundance: -; CDR3aa: ASSSPRGQNTGELF
v_gene: TRBV4-1; abundance: -; CDR3aa: ASSQRQGVVTEAF
v_gene: TRBV18; abundance: -; CDR3aa: ASSPETGRYGYT
v_gene: TRBV18; abundance: -; CDR3aa: ASSAGQGVHNEQF
v_gene: TRBV14; abundance: once; CDR3aa: ASSQDSLRGAYNEQF
v_gene: TRBV24-1; abundance: -; CDR3aa: ATKGSGTYNEQF
v_gene: TRBV24-1; abundance: -; CDR3aa: ATSDPTGENYGYT
v_gene: TRBV27; abundance: few; CDR3aa: ASSLSIGTQNYGYT
v_gene: TRBV7-9; abundance: -; CDR3aa: ASSPGQGATDTQY
v_gene: TRBV5-6; abundance: -; CDR3aa: ASSLGSGVEAF
v_gene: TRBV15; abundance: -; CDR3aa: ATSREGGEGLQYGYT
v_gene: TRBV6-1; abundance: -; CDR3aa: ASSEESGSYTEAF
v_gene: TRBV5-5; abundance: once; CDR3aa: ASSPARSGLTEAF
v_gene: TRBV7-9; abundance: -; CDR3aa: ASSLLGQGYGYT
v_gene: TRBV5-4; abundance: few; CDR3aa: ASSHLQGEAF
v_gene: TRBV7-2; abundance: -; CDR3aa: ASSSGQGAYKQY
v_gene: TRBV18; abundance: -; CDR3aa: ASSHGTVEDTQY
v_gene: TRBV2; abundance: -; CDR3aa: ASSRSDSRSSYNSPLH
v_gene: TRBV7-9; abundance: -; CDR3aa: ASSLTGGKDQPQH
v_gene: TRBV11-2; abundance: -; CDR3aa: ASSSPSVWTFNSPLH
v_gene: TRBV9; abundance: -; CDR3aa: ASSVAGSSGLTDTQY
v_gene: TRBV2; abundance: -; CDR3aa: ASSESQGQGGYT
v_gene: TRBV2; abundance: -; CDR3aa: PQTGLNEKLF
v_gene: TRBV11-2; abundance: -; CDR3aa: ASSSGLLGWEQF
v_gene: TRBV29-1; abundance: -; CDR3aa: SVFRHNYGYT
v_gene: TRBV14; abundance: -; CDR3aa: ASSQYRGRPYQETQY
v_gene: TRBV9; abundance: -; CDR3aa: ASVVTGELEAF
v_gene: TRBV21-1; abundance: -; CDR3aa: ASSRGRLRGTNEQF
v_gene: TRBV12-3/TRBV12-4; abundance: -; CDR3aa: ASSFKADSPLH